This is a list of T cell receptor beta chains from one sample in a study of blood T cell repertoires in COVID-19. The data were produced by immunoSEQ multiplex PCR, yet TCRdb's version contains in-frame clones alone and is incomplete. Here the sample spans roughly 120,000 clones, over 80% being singletons. The source material was peripheral blood. The origin of the receptors is a man between 70 and 80 years old with acute or convalescent COVID-19. Both conserved end residues are part of each CDR3. The order of the fields is V gene, D gene, clone size, J gene, CDR3 DNA, CDR3 protein. The D gene is left open where the match is weak. A row's size may be missing; if present it is once, few, many or a size class.

V: TRBV6-1
D: TRBD2
size: NA
J: TRBJ2-7
DNA: TGTGCCAGCAGTGAACGGGGAGGGCCCTACGAGCAGTACTTC
CDR3: CASSERGGPYEQYF

V: TRBV18
D: TRBD1
size: NA
J: TRBJ1-1
DNA: TGTGCCAGCTCATACGACAGGGTTACTGAAGCTTTCTTT
CDR3: CASSYDRVTEAFF

V: TRBV6-5
D: NA
size: NA
J: TRBJ2-7
DNA: TGTGCCAGCAGTTACGGCCGGGGGATTATGGAGGACGAGCAGTACTTC
CDR3: CASSYGRGIMEDEQYF

V: TRBV11-3
D: NA
size: NA
J: TRBJ2-5
DNA: TGTGCCAGCAGCTTGGGACTCCAAGAGACCCAGTACTTC
CDR3: CASSLGLQETQYF

V: TRBV28
D: NA
size: NA
J: TRBJ1-2
DNA: TGTGCCAGCAGTTTATTATTCCCCAGGATCCGATATGGCTACACCTTC
CDR3: CASSLLFPRIRYGYTF

V: TRBV6-6
D: NA
size: NA
J: TRBJ2-6
DNA: TGTGGGGGAGGCTCTGGGGCCAACGTCCTGACTTTC
CDR3: CGGGSGANVLTF

V: TRBV12-5
D: NA
size: NA
J: TRBJ2-1
DNA: TGTGCTAGTGGCCGAGACAGGATGTACAATGAGCAGTTCTTC
CDR3: CASGRDRMYNEQFF

V: TRBV9
D: NA
size: NA
J: TRBJ1-3
DNA: TGTGCCAGCAGCGCCAACAGTTTCTCTGGAAACACCATATATTTT
CDR3: CASSANSFSGNTIYF

V: TRBV5-1
D: TRBD1
size: few
J: TRBJ1-2
DNA: TGCGCCAGCAGCCCTGGGACAGGGTCAGGCTACACCTTC
CDR3: CASSPGTGSGYTF

V: TRBV7-2
D: TRBD1
size: NA
J: TRBJ1-1
DNA: TGTGCCAGCAGCTTATGGACAGGGGCTGAAGCTTTCTTT
CDR3: CASSLWTGAEAFF

V: TRBV27
D: NA
size: NA
J: TRBJ1-2
DNA: TGTGCCAGCAGTTTATATGGGGGGTTAGGCTATGGCTACACCTTC
CDR3: CASSLYGGLGYGYTF

V: TRBV10-2
D: NA
size: NA
J: TRBJ2-7
DNA: TGCGCCAGCAGAGGACTGAACTACGAGCAGTACTTC
CDR3: CASRGLNYEQYF

V: TRBV23-1
D: NA
size: few
J: TRBJ1-5
DNA: TGCGCCAGCAGTCAAAACAGGGCCCCTCGGAGCAATCAGCCCCAGCATTTT
CDR3: CASSQNRAPRSNQPQHF

V: TRBV2
D: TRBD1
size: NA
J: TRBJ1-2
DNA: TGTGCCAGCAGCTCGGACAGGGTTGGCTACACCTTC
CDR3: CASSSDRVGYTF

V: TRBV7-3
D: TRBD1
size: NA
J: TRBJ2-2
DNA: TGTGCCAGCAGCCGGGACAGGGACACCGGGGAGCTGTTTTTT
CDR3: CASSRDRDTGELFF

V: TRBV27
D: TRBD1
size: NA
J: TRBJ1-2
DNA: TGTGCCAGCAGACCCCACAGGGGTGGCTACACCTTC
CDR3: CASRPHRGGYTF

V: TRBV11-2
D: NA
size: NA
J: TRBJ2-3
DNA: TGTGCCAGCAGCTTAGATCCCCGGCAGGGCCAAGGGTATTTT
CDR3: CASSLDPRQGQGYF

V: TRBV6-1
D: NA
size: NA
J: TRBJ1-1
DNA: TGTGCCAGCAGTGAAGCAGTAAAGGGGAAGTCGGACACTGAAGCTTTCTTT
CDR3: CASSEAVKGKSDTEAFF

V: TRBV7-8
D: TRBD1
size: once
J: TRBJ2-7
DNA: TGTGCCAGCAGCTTAAGGTCAACAGGGGCCACCTACGAGCAGTACTTC
CDR3: CASSLRSTGATYEQYF

V: TRBV9
D: NA
size: few
J: TRBJ1-1
DNA: TGTGCCAGCAGCGTAGTTAGGGGAGGGACTGAAGCTTTCTTT
CDR3: CASSVVRGGTEAFF

V: TRBV11-2
D: TRBD1
size: NA
J: TRBJ2-2
DNA: TGTGCCAGCAGCTTAAGAAGGGGGCGAAGTAACACCGGGGAGCTGTTTTTT
CDR3: CASSLRRGRSNTGELFF

V: TRBV2
D: TRBD2
size: NA
J: TRBJ2-1
DNA: TGTGCCAGCAGTGAAAGGGGGGGACTAGCGGGGAGTGAGCAGTTCTTC
CDR3: CASSERGGLAGSEQFF

V: TRBV6-5
D: TRBD1
size: NA
J: TRBJ1-2
DNA: TGTGCCAGCATGATGACAGGGGCTAACTATGGCTACACCTTC
CDR3: CASMMTGANYGYTF

V: TRBV19
D: NA
size: NA
J: TRBJ1-5
DNA: TGTGCCAGTAGTATTACACAGGGTTTCCCTAGCAATCAGCCCCAGCATTTT
CDR3: CASSITQGFPSNQPQHF

V: TRBV2
D: NA
size: NA
J: TRBJ1-1
DNA: TGTGCCAGCAGTGAAGCGCCAGGGTCCGGGAGAGCTTTCTTT
CDR3: CASSEAPGSGRAFF

V: TRBV11-2
D: TRBD1
size: NA
J: TRBJ2-7
DNA: TGTGCCAGCAGTCAATTAGGGCAGGGGGAGATCGAGCAGTACTTC
CDR3: CASSQLGQGEIEQYF

V: TRBV3-1/TRBV3-2
D: NA
size: NA
J: TRBJ1-5
DNA: TGTGCCAGCAGCCTAGGTGCCAGCAGGGGTCAGCCCCAGCATTTT
CDR3: CASSLGASRGQPQHF

V: TRBV2
D: NA
size: NA
J: TRBJ1-2
DNA: TGTGCCAGCAGCGTTGGGGGCGGGTATGGCTACACCTTC
CDR3: CASSVGGGYGYTF

V: TRBV18
D: NA
size: NA
J: TRBJ1-2
DNA: TGTGCCAGCTCACCACCGGGGCAGGGTTACGGCTACACCTTC
CDR3: CASSPPGQGYGYTF

V: TRBV2
D: NA
size: NA
J: TRBJ2-1
DNA: TGTGCCAGCAGTGGGGGGCACAGGCCTACCTACAATGAGCAGTTCTTC
CDR3: CASSGGHRPTYNEQFF

V: TRBV30
D: TRBD1
size: few
J: TRBJ1-2
DNA: TGTGCCTGGAGGAACAGGGGAGGCTACACCTTC
CDR3: CAWRNRGGYTF

V: TRBV6-2/TRBV6-3
D: NA
size: NA
J: TRBJ2-1
DNA: TGTGCCAGCGGCCGGCCAGGGACCTACAATGAGCAGTTCTTC
CDR3: CASGRPGTYNEQFF

V: TRBV5-1
D: TRBD1
size: NA
J: TRBJ1-3
DNA: TGCGCCAGCAGCTTGGGGGACAGGGATTACTCTGGAAACACCATATATTTT
CDR3: CASSLGDRDYSGNTIYF

V: TRBV3-1/TRBV3-2
D: TRBD2
size: few
J: TRBJ2-1
DNA: TGTGCCAGCAGCCAATTGGGTCGACTAGCGGGGGGCTACAGCTCCTACAATGAGCAGTTCTTC
CDR3: CASSQLGRLAGGYSSYNEQFF

V: TRBV4-2
D: TRBD1
size: NA
J: TRBJ2-5
DNA: TGTGCCAGCAGCCGTAACAGGGGCTGGGGGGAGACCCAGTACTTC
CDR3: CASSRNRGWGETQYF

V: TRBV28
D: TRBD1
size: few
J: TRBJ1-6
DNA: TGTGCCAGCAGTTCTCGACAGGGCTATAATTCACCCCTCCACTTT
CDR3: CASSSRQGYNSPLHF

V: TRBV18
D: NA
size: NA
J: TRBJ1-6
DNA: TGTGCCAGCTCACCGCAACTAGGACAGCCCTATAATTCACCCCTCCACTTT
CDR3: CASSPQLGQPYNSPLHF

V: TRBV10-3
D: NA
size: NA
J: TRBJ2-2
DNA: TGTGCCATCAGTAGCGACAGAAATACCGGGGAGCTGTTTTTT
CDR3: CAISSDRNTGELFF

V: TRBV19
D: NA
size: few
J: TRBJ1-2
DNA: TGTGCCAGTAGTACGACAGCCTATGGCTACACCTTC
CDR3: CASSTTAYGYTF

V: TRBV5-1
D: NA
size: NA
J: TRBJ1-3
DNA: TGCGCCAGCAGCCTTCCATTGCTCCTACTCTCTGGAAACACCATATATTTT
CDR3: CASSLPLLLLSGNTIYF

V: TRBV5-1
D: TRBD1
size: NA
J: TRBJ2-3
DNA: TGCGCCAGCAGCTTGACAATATGGGACAGGGGGACAGATACGCAGTATTTT
CDR3: CASSLTIWDRGTDTQYF

V: TRBV4-2
D: TRBD1
size: NA
J: TRBJ1-1
DNA: TGTGCCAGCAGCCAAGCAGGGGCAGGGGGGTCGAACACTGAAGCTTTCTTT
CDR3: CASSQAGAGGSNTEAFF

V: TRBV5-4
D: NA
size: NA
J: TRBJ1-2
DNA: TGTGCCAGCAGCACCCCCCCGGGAATGGAGTATGGCTACACCTTC
CDR3: CASSTPPGMEYGYTF